The 11 T cell receptor beta chains below all came from one sample that was sequenced in a study of T-cell reconstitution after alpha-beta-depleted transplantation in children. A TCRbeta library incorporating unique molecular identifiers was prepared. TCRdb analysed the PCR reads with MiXCR anew, one entry per CDR3 protein. This table holds about 340,000 distinct CDR3 sequences, 13% found once. The sequencing used PBMCs, collected from the stem cell graft. All receptors derive from a human donor who donated a stem cell graft to a child with Fanconi anemia.

This sequence joins TRBV5-6 and TRBJ2-3; TRBD2 matches 15 bases. CDR3 length: 17 residues. The germline V gene encodes CDR1 SGHDT and CDR2 YYEEEE. Unmatched junction bases numbered 9, after V lost 5 bases and J lost 5 bases. For the CDR3, the DNA is TGTGCCAGCAGTTGGACTAGCGGGGGGGCCTCAAAAGATACGCAGTATTTT. This gives the protein CASSWTSGGASKDTQYF.

This clonotype showed up just a few times. The chain couples TRBV20-1 to TRBJ2-1; 11 bases line up with TRBD2. Germline values: CDR1 DFQATT, CDR2 SNEGSKA (reference sequence). This CDR3 has 13 residues. The CDR3 region has the DNA TGCAGCAAGACTAGCGGGGTGGACAATGAGCAGTTCTTC. Protein sequence: CSKTSGVDNEQFF.

This clonotype was detected many times. The chain uses TRBV15 and TRBJ2-4; 7 nucleotides agree with TRBD1. V shed 5 bases, J shed 6 bases, and the junction held 4 bases outside the gene matches. This CDR3 spans 13 amino acids. Germline V lookup: CDR1 LNHNV, CDR2 YYDKDF (reference sequence). CDR3 in DNA: TGTGCCACCAGCGGCAGGGGGAGAAACATTCAGTACTTC. It encodes CATSGRGRNIQYF.

The chain couples TRBV6-2 or TRBV6-3 to TRBJ2-2; 8 positions match TRBD1. The germline V gene has CDR1 MNHEY and CDR2 SVGEGT. With 6 bases clipped from V and 10 bases from J, the junction kept 13 bases outside the gene matches. The CDR3 runs 15 residues. In DNA, the CDR3 is TGTGCCAGCAGCGACCAGACAGGGGCCGGCGTGGAGCTGTTTTTT. Translation: CASSDQTGAGVELFF.

This clonotype was detected only a few times. V and J are TRBV7-8 and TRBJ2-4; D is perhaps TRBD2 (6 bases). V lost 3 bases and J lost 1, with 16 bases in between. Per the germline V gene, CDR1 is SGHVS and CDR2 is FQNEAQ. The length of the CDR3 is 17 residues. The DNA for the CDR3 is TGTGCCAGCAGCTTTTCCGGGGGAGACACGGCCAAAAACATTCAGTACTTC. Translated: CASSFSGGDTAKNIQYF.

This clonotype was recorded a few times. V gene TRBV20-1 combines with J gene TRBJ2-7, with a tentative D call TRBD1 (5 bases). The CDR3 has 13 residues. Germline V lookup: CDR1 DFQATT, CDR2 SNEGSKA (reference sequence). V lost 1 base to trimming and J lost 3 bases, with 10 bases between them. CDR3 in amino acids: CSARVGAFYEQYF. In nucleotides, the CDR3 is TGCAGTGCTAGAGTTGGGGCCTTCTACGAGCAGTACTTC.

The V and J genes are TRBV7-2 and TRBJ1-2; D unclear. V shed 1 base and J shed 7 bases, with 16 bases lying between them. The CDR3 totals 15 residues. Germline assignment: CDR1 SGHTA and CDR2 FQGNSA. CDR3 nucleotide sequence: TGTGCCAGCAGCTTAGGAAGCGCCTTCGCCTCTGGCTACACCTTC. Translated, it gives CASSLGSAFASGYTF.

The sample holds a few counts of this clonotype. The chain employs TRBV7-2 and TRBJ1-1; 8 bases are shared with TRBD1. The V and J ends lost 2 bases and 9 bases, in that order; junction bases with no gene match: 8. Germline V gene sequence: CDR1 SGHTA, CDR2 FQGNSA. The CDR3 is 14 residues long. CDR3 sequence reads: CASSLTTGGLQAFF. The CDR3 bases are TGTGCCAGCAGCTTAACTACAGGGGGGCTGCAAGCTTTCTTT.

The table lists this clonotype with a few counts. This rearrangement joins TRBV5-1 to TRBJ2-3; 9 nucleotides agree with TRBD1. V gave up 7 bases and J gave up 4 bases; unmatched junction bases: 7. Germline CDR1 is SGHRS and CDR2 is YFSETQ. This CDR3 has 14 residues. CDR3 residues: CASGQGSSADTQYF. CDR3 nucleotides: TGCGCCAGCGGACAGGGGAGTTCGGCAGATACGCAGTATTTT.

A few counts support this clonotype. The chain combines TRBV24-1 with TRBJ2-2; D perhaps matches TRBD1 (6 bases). Germline values: CDR1 KGHDR, CDR2 SFDVKD. Deletions cut 4 bases from V and 6 bases from J, with 20 bases between. The CDR3 has 17 amino acids. In DNA, the CDR3 is TGTGCCACCAGTGACTCAAAAGGACAGATAGGCGCCGGGGAGCTGTTTTTT. Translation gives CATSDSKGQIGAGELFF.

The rearrangement links TRBV6-5 to TRBJ1-2; possibly TRBD1 for D (5 bases). V gave up 6 bases and J gave up 14 bases, with 10 bases separating them. Germline V CDR1 and CDR2: MNHEY, SVGAGI. The CDR3 is 9 amino acids. The CDR3: CASRLGETF. The CDR3 DNA follows: TGTGCCAGCAGACTGGGGGAGACCTTC.